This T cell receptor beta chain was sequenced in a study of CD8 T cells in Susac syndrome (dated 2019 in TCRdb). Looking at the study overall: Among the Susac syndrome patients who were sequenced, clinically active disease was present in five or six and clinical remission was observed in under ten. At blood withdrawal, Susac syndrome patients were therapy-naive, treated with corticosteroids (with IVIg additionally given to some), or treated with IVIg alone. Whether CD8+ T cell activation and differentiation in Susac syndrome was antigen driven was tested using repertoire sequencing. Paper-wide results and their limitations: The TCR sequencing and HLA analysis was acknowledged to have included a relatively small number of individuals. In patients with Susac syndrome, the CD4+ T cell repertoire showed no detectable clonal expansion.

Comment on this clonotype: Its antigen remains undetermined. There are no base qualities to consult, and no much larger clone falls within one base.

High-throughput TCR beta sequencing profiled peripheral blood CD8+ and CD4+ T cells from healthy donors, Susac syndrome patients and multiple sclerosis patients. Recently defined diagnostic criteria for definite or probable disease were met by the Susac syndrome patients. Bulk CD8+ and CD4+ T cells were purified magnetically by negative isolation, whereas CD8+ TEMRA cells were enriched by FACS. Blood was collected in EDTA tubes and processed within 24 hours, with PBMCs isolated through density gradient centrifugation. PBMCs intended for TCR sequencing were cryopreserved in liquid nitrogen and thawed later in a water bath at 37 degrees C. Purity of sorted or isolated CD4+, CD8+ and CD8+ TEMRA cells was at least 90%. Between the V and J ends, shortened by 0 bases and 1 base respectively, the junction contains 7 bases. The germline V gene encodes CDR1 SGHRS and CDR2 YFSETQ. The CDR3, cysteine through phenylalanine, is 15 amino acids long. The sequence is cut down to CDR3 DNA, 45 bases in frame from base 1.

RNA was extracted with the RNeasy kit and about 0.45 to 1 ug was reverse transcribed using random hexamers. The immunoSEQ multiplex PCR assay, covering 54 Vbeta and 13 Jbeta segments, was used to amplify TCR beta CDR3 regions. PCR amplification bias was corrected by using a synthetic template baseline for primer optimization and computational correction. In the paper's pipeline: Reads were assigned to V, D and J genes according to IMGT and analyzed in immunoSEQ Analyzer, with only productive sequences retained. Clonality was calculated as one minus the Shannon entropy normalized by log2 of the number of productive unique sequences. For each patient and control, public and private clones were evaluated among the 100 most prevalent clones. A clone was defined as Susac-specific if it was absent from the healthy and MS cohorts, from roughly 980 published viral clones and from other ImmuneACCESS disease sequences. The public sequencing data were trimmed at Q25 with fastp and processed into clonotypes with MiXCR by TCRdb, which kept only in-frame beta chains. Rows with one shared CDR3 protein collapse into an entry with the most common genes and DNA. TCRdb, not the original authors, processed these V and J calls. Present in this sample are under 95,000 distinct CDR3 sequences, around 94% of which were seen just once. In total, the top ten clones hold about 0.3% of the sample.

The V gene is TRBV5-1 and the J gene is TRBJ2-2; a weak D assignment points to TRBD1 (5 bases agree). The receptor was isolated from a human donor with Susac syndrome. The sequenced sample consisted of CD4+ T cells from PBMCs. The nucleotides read TGCGCCAGCAGCTTGGCTCAGGGGAACACCGGGGAGCTGTTTTTT. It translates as CASSLAQGNTGELFF.